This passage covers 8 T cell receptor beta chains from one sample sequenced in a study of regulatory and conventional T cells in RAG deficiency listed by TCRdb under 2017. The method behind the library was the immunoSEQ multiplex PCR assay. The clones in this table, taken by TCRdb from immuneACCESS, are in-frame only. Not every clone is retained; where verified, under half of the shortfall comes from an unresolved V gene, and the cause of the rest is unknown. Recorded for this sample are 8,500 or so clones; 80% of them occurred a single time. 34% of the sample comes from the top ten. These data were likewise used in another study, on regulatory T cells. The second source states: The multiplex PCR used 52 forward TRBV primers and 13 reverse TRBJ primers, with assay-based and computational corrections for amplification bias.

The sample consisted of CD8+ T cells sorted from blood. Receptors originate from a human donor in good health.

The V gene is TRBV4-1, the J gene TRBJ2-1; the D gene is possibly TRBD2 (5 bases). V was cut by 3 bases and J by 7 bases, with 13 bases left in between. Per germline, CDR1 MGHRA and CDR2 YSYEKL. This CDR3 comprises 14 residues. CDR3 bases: TGCGCCAGCAGCCAGCCCAGCGGTCCTAATGAGCAGTTCTTC. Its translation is CASSQPSGPNEQFF.

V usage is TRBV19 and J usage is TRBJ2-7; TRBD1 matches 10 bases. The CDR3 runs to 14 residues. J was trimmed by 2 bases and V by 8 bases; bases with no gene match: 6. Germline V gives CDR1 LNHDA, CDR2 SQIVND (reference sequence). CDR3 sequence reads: CASHPGQGAYEQYF. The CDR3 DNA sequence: TGTGCCAGTCATCCCGGACAGGGGGCCTACGAGCAGTACTTC.

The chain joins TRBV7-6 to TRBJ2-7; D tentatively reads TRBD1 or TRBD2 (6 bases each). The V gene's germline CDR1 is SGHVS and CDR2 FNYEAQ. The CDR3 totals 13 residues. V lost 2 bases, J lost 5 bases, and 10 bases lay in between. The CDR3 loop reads CASSLWGANEQYF. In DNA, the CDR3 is TGTGCCAGCAGCTTATGGGGGGCTAACGAGCAGTACTTC.

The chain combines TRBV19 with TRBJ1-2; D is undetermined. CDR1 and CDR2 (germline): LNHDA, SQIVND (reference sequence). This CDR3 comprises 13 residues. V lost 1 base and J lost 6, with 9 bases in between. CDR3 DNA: TGTGCCAGTAGTATAGTGCGGAAGGATGGCTACACCTTC. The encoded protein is CASSIVRKDGYTF.

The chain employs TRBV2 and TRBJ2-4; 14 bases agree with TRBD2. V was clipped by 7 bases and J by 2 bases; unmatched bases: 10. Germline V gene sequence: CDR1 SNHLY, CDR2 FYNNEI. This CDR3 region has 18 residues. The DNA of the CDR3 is TGTGCCAGCACCACGGGACTAGCGGGAGCTTCACCCAAAAACATTCAGTACTTC. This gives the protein CASTTGLAGASPKNIQYF.

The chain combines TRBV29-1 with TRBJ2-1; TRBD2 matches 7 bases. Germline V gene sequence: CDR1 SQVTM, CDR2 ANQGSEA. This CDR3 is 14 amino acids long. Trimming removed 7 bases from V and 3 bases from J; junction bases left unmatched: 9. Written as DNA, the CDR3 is TGCAGCGGCCTATTGGGGGGGTACTACAATGAGCAGTTCTTC. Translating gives CSGLLGGYYNEQFF.

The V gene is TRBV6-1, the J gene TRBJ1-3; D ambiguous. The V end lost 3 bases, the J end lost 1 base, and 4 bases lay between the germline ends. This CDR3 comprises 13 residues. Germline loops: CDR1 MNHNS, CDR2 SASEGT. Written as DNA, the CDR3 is TGTGCCAGCAGTGACAGTTCTGGAAACACCATATATTTT. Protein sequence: CASSDSSGNTIYF.

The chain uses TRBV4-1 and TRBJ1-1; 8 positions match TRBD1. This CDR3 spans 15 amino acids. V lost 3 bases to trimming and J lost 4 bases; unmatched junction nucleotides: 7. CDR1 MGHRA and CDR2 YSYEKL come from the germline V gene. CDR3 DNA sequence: TGCGCCAGCAGCCAGGTACAGGGGGGCGGCACTGAAGCTTTCTTT. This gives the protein CASSQVQGGGTEAFF.